This is a list of T cell receptor beta chains from one sample in a study of T cell changes during pregnancy in multiple sclerosis. This table comes from immunoSEQ multiplex PCR, and its TCRdb copy is limited to in-frame clones, with some not included. The data show 40,000 to 60,000 clones, around 90% seen once. Sequenced material: CD4+ T cells from peripheral blood mononuclear cells, taken in the third trimester of pregnancy. The receptors were sampled from a female donor with multiple sclerosis, enrolled in a pregnancy study. Each CDR3 is given with its conserved first and last residue.

CDR3	V	J
CASSQDRGYEQYF	TRBV19	TRBJ2-7
CASSSSGTRENGYTF	TRBV5-1	TRBJ1-2
CASTPIKGYQETQYF	TRBV5-1	TRBJ2-5
CASSQHLAPTAGVTSKRNYTF	TRBV23-1	TRBJ1-2
CASGARGSGNTIYF	TRBV9	TRBJ1-3
CASSAGAANTGELFF	TRBV7-3	TRBJ2-2
CASSLSGTLSYEQYF	TRBV7-9	TRBJ2-7
CASSLQGSIYEQYF	TRBV11-1	TRBJ2-7
CASSLAAPGTGFGNTIYF	TRBV27	TRBJ1-3
CASSEGLAGVNEQFF	TRBV5-4	TRBJ2-1
CASSPSGGVSNQPQHF	TRBV11-3	TRBJ1-5
CASSGRDRSTGELFF	TRBV5-1	TRBJ2-2
CASSLRPRESLSYEQYF	TRBV11-2	TRBJ2-7
CATSRDRAGGSPLHF	TRBV15	TRBJ1-6
CASSIGGTRSPLHF	TRBV19	TRBJ1-6
CATKGALGAKNIQYF	TRBV27	TRBJ2-4
CASSSRQGGQEKLFF	TRBV19	TRBJ1-4
CASSHTSGGANEQFF	TRBV4-2	TRBJ2-1
CASSIATGKSTDTQYF	TRBV19	TRBJ2-3
CASSLGSRGVTDTQYF	TRBV11-2	TRBJ2-3
CSAKQGEAFF	TRBV20-1	TRBJ1-1
CASSEAFGEQFF	TRBV6-1	TRBJ2-1
CASSFLIRTGGGYTF	TRBV28	TRBJ1-2
CASRERTGVDCNQPQHF	TRBV10-1	TRBJ1-5
CASSWGTGNEQFF	TRBV6-6	TRBJ2-1
CASSPSVRGNTIYF	TRBV9	TRBJ1-3
CASSSGTSGSTDTQYF	TRBV5-5	TRBJ2-3
CASSLQLAGGPGTQYF	TRBV5-1	TRBJ2-5
CASSGDHFGYTF	TRBV6-1	TRBJ1-2
CASSLEWPGELFF	TRBV11-3	TRBJ2-2
CASSGRLSANYGYTF	TRBV6-1	TRBJ1-2
CASSWGGQETQYF	TRBV11-2	TRBJ2-5
CASSGGRGDGAFF	TRBV5-6	TRBJ1-1
CASRSGGEDTQYF	TRBV2	TRBJ2-3
CASSLVRERNYGYTF	TRBV18	TRBJ1-2
CASSVGGGAYNEQFF	TRBV9	TRBJ2-1
CASSVGPSGDTNEQFF	TRBV9	TRBJ2-1
CASSLGTGSYNEQFF	TRBV7-2	TRBJ2-1
CASSPRQAMNTEAFF	TRBV18	TRBJ1-1
CASSLGQGGYEQYF	TRBV11-2	TRBJ2-7
CAWSVNLNKGETQYF	TRBV30	TRBJ2-5
CASRSGGQDEQFF	TRBV2	TRBJ2-1
CASSQVPSGGDDTQYF	TRBV4-1	TRBJ2-3
CASSVVGRDRETQYF	TRBV9	TRBJ2-5